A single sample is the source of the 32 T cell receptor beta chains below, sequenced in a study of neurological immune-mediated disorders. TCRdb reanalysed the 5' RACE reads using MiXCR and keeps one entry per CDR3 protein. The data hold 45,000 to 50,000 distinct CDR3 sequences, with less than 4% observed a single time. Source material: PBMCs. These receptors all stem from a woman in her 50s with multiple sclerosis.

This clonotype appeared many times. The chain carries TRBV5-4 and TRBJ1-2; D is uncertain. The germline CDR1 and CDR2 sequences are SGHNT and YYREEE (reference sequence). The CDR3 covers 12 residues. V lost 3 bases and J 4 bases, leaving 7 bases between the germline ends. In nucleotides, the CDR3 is TGTGCCAGCAGCTCGGGGATCTATGGCTACACCTTC. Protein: CASSSGIYGYTF.

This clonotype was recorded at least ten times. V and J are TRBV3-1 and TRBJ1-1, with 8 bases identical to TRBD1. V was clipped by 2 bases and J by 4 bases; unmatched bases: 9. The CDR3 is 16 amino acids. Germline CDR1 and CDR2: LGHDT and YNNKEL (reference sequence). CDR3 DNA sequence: TGTGCCAGCAGCCAAAGGACAGGGTTTGGTGGCACTGAAGCTTTCTTT. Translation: CASSQRTGFGGTEAFF.

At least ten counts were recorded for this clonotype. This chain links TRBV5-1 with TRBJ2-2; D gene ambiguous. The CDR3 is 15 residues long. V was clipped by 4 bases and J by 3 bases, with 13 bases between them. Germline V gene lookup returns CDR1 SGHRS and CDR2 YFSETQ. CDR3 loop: CASSPGTVDTGELFF. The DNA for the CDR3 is TGCGCCAGCAGCCCTGGCACAGTTGACACCGGGGAGCTGTTTTTT.

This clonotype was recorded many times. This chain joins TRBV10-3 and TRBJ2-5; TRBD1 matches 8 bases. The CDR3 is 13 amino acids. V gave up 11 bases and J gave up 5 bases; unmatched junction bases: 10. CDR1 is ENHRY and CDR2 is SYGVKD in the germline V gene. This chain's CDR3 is CASSPQGEETQYF. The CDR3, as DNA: TGTGCCTCCTCCCCACAGGGGGAGGAGACCCAGTACTTC.

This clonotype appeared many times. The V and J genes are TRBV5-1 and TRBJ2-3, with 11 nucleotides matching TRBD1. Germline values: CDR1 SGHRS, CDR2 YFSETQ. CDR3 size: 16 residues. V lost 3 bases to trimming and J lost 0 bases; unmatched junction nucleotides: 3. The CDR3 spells CASSWTGGASTDTQYF. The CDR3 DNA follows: TGCGCCAGCAGCTGGACAGGGGGCGCAAGCACAGATACGCAGTATTTT. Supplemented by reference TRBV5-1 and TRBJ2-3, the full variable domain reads KAGVTQTPRYLIKTRGQQVTLSCSPISGHRSVSWYQQTPGQGLQFLFEYFSETQRNKGNFPGRFSGRQFSNSRSEMNVSTLELGDSALYLCASSWTGGASTDTQYFGPGTRLTVL.

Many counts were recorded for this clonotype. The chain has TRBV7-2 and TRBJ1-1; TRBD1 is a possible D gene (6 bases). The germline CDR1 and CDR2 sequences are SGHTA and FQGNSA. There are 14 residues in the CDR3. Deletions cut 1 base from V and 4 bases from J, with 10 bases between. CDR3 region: CASSLVQGGTEAFF. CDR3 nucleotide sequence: TGTGCCAGCAGCTTAGTACAGGGAGGCACTGAAGCTTTCTTT.

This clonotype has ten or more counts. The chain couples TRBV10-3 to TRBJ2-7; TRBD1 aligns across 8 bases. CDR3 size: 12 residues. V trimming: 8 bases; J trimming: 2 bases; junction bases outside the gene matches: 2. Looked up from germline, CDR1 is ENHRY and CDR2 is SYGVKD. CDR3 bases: TGTGCCATCGGGACAGGAACCTACGAGCAGTACTTC. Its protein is CAIGTGTYEQYF.

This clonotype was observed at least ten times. The CDR3 DNA follows: TGTGCCAGCAGTTTATCACCCCTAGCGGGAGCGCTACTGCAGTACTTC. It codes for CASSLSPLAGALLQYF. The rearrangement uses TRBV28 and TRBJ2-7, with 10 bases lining up with TRBD2. V dropped 1 base and J dropped 9; count of bases not matched to a gene: 12. Looked up from germline, CDR1 is MDHEN and CDR2 is SYDVKM. CDR3 length: 16 amino acids.

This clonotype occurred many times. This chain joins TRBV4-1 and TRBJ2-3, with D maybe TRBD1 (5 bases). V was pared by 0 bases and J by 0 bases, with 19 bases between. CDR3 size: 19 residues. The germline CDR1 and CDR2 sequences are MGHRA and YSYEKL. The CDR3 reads CASSQDMGMGRSSTDTQYF. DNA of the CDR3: TGCGCCAGCAGCCAAGATATGGGAATGGGGCGTTCTAGCACAGATACGCAGTATTTT.

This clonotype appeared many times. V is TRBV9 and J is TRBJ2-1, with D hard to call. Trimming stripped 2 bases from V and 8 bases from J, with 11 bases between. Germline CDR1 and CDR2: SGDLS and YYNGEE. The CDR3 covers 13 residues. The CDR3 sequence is CASSVVTQDEQFF. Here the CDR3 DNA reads TGTGCCAGCAGCGTCGTTACCCAAGATGAGCAGTTCTTC.

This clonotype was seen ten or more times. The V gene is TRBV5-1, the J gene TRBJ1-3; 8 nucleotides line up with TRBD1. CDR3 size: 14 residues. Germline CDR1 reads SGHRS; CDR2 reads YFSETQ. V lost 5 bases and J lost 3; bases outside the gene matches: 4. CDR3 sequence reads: CASSPDRGGNTIYF. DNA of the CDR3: TGCGCCAGCAGTCCAGACAGGGGTGGAAACACCATATATTTT.

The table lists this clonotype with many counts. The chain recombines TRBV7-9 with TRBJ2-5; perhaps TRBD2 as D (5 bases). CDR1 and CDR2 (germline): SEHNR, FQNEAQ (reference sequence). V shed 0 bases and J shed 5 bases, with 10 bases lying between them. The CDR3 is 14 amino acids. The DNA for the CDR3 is TGTGCCAGCAGCTTAGCGCTCGGCGGGGAGACCCAGTACTTC. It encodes CASSLALGGETQYF.

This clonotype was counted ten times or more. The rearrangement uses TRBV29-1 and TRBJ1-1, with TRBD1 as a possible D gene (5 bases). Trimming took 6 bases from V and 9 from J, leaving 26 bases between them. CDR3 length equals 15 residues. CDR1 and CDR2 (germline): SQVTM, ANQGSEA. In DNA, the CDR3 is TGCAGCGTATCGACCTCCCGGGACCGATCACTGAAAGCTTTCTTT. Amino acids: CSVSTSRDRSLKAFF.

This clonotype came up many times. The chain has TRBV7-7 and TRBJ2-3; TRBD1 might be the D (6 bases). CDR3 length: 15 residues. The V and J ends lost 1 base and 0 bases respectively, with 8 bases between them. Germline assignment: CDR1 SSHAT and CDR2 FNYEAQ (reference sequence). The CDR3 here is CASSLDGGSTDTQYF. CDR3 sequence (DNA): TGTGCCAGCAGCTTAGATGGGGGCAGCACAGATACGCAGTATTTT.

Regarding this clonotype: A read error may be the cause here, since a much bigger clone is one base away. Here the CDR3 DNA reads TGTGCCATCGGGCCTAGCGTAACGCAAGAGACCCAGTACTTC. It specifies CAIGPSVTQETQYF. The gene calls are TRBV10-3 and TRBJ2-5; the D gene is possibly TRBD2 (6 bases). Germline CDR1 is ENHRY and CDR2 is SYGVKD. The CDR3 has 14 amino acids. Trimming removed 8 bases from V and 2 bases from J, with 15 bases in between.

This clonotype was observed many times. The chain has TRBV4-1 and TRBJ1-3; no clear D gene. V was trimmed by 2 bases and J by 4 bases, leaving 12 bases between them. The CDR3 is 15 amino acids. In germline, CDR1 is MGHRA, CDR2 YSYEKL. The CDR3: CASSQHRPGGNTIYF. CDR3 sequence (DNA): TGCGCCAGCAGCCAACACCGACCGGGGGGAAACACCATATATTTT.

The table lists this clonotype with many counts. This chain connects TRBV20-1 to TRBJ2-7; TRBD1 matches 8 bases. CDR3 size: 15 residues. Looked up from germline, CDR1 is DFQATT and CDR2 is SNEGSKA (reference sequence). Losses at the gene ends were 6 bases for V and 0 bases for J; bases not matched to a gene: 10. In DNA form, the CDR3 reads TGCAGTGCCAGGATGCTTGGACAGGGCTCCTACGAGCAGTACTTC. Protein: CSARMLGQGSYEQYF.

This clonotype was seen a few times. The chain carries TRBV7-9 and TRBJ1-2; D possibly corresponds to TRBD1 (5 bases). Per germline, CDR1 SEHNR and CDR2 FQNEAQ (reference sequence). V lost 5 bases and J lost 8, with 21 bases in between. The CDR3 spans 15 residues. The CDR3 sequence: CASSPKGPDRGGYTF. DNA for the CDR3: TGTGCCAGCAGCCCGAAGGGCCCTGATAGGGGCGGCTACACCTTC.

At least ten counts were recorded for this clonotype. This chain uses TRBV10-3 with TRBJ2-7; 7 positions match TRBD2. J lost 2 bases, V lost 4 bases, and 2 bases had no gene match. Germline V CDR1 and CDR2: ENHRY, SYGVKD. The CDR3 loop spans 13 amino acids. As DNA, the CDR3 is TGTGCCATCAGTGGGGGGGGAACCTACGAGCAGTACTTC. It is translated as CAISGGGTYEQYF.

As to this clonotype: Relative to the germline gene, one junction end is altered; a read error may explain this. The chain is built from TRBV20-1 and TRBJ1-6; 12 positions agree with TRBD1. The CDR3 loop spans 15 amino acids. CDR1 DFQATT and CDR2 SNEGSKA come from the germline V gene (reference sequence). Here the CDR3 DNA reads TGCAGTGCTAGGGGGACAGGGGGCAGAAATTCAACCCTCAACTTT. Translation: CSARGTGGRNSTLNF.

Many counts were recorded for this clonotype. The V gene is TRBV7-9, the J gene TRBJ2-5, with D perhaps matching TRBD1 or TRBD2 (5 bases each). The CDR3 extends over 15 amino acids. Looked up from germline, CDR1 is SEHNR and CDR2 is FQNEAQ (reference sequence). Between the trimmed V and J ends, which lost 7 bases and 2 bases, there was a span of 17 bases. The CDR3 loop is CASTKMGDRQETQYF. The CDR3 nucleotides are TGTGCCAGCACCAAGATGGGAGACAGACAAGAGACCCAGTACTTC.

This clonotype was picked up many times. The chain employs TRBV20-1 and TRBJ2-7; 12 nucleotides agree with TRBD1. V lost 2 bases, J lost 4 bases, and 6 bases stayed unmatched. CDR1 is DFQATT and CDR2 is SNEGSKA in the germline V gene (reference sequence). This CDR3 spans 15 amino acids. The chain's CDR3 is CSARPGTGGMYEQYF. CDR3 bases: TGCAGTGCTAGACCCGGGACAGGGGGCATGTACGAGCAGTACTTC.

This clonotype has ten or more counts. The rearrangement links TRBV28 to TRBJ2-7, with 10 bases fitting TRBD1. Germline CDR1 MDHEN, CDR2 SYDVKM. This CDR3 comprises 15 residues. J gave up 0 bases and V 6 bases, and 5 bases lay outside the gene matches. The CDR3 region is CASRKGTGDSYEQYF. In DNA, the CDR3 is TGTGCCAGCAGAAAGGGGACAGGGGACTCCTACGAGCAGTACTTC.

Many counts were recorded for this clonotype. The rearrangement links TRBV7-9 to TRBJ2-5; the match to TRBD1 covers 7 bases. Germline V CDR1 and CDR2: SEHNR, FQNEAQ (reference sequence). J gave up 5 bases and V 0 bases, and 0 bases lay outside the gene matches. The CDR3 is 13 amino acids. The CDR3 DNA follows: TGTGCCAGCAGCTTAGCAGGGGGCGAGACCCAGTACTTC. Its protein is CASSLAGGETQYF.

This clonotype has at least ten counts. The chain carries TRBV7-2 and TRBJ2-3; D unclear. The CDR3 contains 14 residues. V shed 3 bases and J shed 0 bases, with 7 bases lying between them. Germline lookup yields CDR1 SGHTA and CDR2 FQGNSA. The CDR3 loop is CASSLDFSTDTQYF. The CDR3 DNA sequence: TGTGCCAGCAGCTTGGATTTTAGCACAGATACGCAGTATTTT.

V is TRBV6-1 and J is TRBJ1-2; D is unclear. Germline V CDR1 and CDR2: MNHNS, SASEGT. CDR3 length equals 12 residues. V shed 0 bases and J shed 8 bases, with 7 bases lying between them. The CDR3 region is CASSEARRGYTF. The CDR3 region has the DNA TGTGCCAGCAGTGAAGCACGTAGGGGCTACACCTTC.

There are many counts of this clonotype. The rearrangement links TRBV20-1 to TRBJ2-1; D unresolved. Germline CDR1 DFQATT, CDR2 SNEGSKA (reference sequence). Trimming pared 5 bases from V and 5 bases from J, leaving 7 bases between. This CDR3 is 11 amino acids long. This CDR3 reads CSADGHNEQFF. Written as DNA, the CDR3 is TGCAGTGCTGATGGACACAATGAGCAGTTCTTC.

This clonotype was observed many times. The CDR3, as DNA: TGTGCCAGCAGCCAACCCGGGGTTACTGAAGCTTTCTTT. Protein sequence: CASSQPGVTEAFF. The genes are TRBV3-1 and TRBJ1-1, with D hard to call. The CDR3 sequence is 13 residues long. The ends were cut back, 2 bases at V and 5 bases at J, with 9 bases in the middle. CDR1 is LGHDT and CDR2 is YNNKEL in the germline V gene (reference sequence).

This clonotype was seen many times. The CDR3 loop reads CASSDLVRDTDTQYF. The CDR3 DNA follows: TGTGCCAGCAGTGACCTAGTCAGAGACACAGATACGCAGTATTTT. The rearrangement links TRBV2 to TRBJ2-3; no definite D call. V gave up 3 bases and J gave up 2 bases, with 12 bases separating them. Germline V gene sequence: CDR1 SNHLY, CDR2 FYNNEI. This CDR3 has 15 residues.

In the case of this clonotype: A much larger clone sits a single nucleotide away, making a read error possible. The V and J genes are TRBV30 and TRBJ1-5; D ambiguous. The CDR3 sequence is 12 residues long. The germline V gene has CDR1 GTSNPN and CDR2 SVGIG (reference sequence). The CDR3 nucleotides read TGTGCCTGGAACCGGTGGAATCAGCACCAGCATTTT. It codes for CAWNRWNQHQHF.

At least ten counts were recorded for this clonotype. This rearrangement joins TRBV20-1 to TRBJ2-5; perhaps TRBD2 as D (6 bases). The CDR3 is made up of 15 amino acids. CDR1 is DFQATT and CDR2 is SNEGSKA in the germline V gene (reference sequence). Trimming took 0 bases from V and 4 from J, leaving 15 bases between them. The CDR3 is CSARDGTSHRETQYF. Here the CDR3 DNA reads TGCAGTGCTAGAGATGGGACTTCCCACCGAGAGACCCAGTACTTC.

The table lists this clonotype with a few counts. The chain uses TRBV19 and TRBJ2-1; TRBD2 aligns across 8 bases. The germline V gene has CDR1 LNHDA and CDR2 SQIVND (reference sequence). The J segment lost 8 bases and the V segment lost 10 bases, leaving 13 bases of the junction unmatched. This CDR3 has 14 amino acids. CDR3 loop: CATKPGGPSYEQFF. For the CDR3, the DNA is TGTGCCACCAAACCGGGAGGGCCCTCTTATGAGCAGTTCTTC.